These 4 T cell receptor beta chains were all obtained from the same sample, sequenced in a study of blood T cell repertoires in COVID-19. Clones were read by immunoSEQ multiplex PCR, and TCRdb kept only the in-frame ones, dropping some. The table lists some 50,000 clones, 70% to 90% of them singletons. Sequenced input: peripheral blood. All receptors come from a woman in her 70s with active COVID-19.

V is TRBV4-2 and J is TRBJ2-1, with 12 bases that match TRBD2. CDR3 length equals 17 residues. Trimming at V came to 4 bases and at J to 1 base, leaving 5 bases not matched to a gene. Germline V gene lookup returns CDR1 LGHNA and CDR2 YNFKEQ. Here the CDR3 DNA reads TGTGCCAGCAGCCGACGGACTAGCGGGATTTCCTACAATGAGCAGTTCTTC. Protein sequence: CASSRRTSGISYNEQFF.

V and J are TRBV28 and TRBJ2-4; possibly TRBD1 for D (6 bases). Germline CDR1 and CDR2: MDHEN and SYDVKM. The length of the CDR3 is 16 residues. Trimming removed 5 bases at V and 0 bases at J, with 14 bases between. DNA of the CDR3: TGTGCCAGCAGTCCGTCAGGGGACCTAGCCAAAAACATTCAGTACTTC. Translating it yields CASSPSGDLAKNIQYF. The full variable domain, in which reference TRBV28 and TRBJ2-4 provide the parts outside the CDR3, is DVKVTQSSRYLVKRTGEKVFLECVQDMDHENMFWYRQDPGLGLRLIYFSYDVKMKEKGDIPEGYSVSREKKERFSLILESASTNQTSMYLCASSPSGDLAKNIQYFGAGTRLSVL.

The V and J genes are TRBV7-8 and TRBJ2-3, with 10 bases identical to TRBD2. The CDR3 length is 17 residues. J was trimmed by 2 bases and V by 4 bases; bases with no gene match: 9. Looked up from germline, CDR1 is SGHVS and CDR2 is FQNEAQ. Here the CDR3 DNA reads TGTGCCAGCAGCTGGGGCGGACTAGCGGAGCCCACAGATACGCAGTATTTT. This encodes CASSWGGLAEPTDTQYF.

The chain recombines TRBV27 with TRBJ2-7; 11 bases are shared with TRBD2. The CDR3 consists of 15 residues. Unmatched junction bases numbered 5, after V lost 6 bases and J lost 1 base. Per the germline V gene, CDR1 is MNHEY and CDR2 is SMNVEV (reference sequence). The CDR3 nucleotides are TGTGCCAGCAGCTACACTAGCGGGAGTTCCTACGAGCAGTACTTC. Amino acids: CASSYTSGSSYEQYF.